These T cell receptor beta chains were read from a single sample in a study of T cell changes during pregnancy in multiple sclerosis. Only in-frame clones appear in the TCRdb table, and some are missing; sequencing was by immunoSEQ multiplex PCR. The table lists about 75,000 clones, around 94% of them singletons. Here the sequenced sample was CD4+ T cells from peripheral blood mononuclear cells, taken after pregnancy. The receptors derive from a female donor with multiple sclerosis, enrolled in a pregnancy study. The CDR3 runs from the conserved cysteine through the conserved F or W. D genes are given only for firm matches. Size is omitted from some rows. Given values are once, few, many or a class for expanded clones.

>NA|TRBV2|TRBJ2-1|NA
CASSGQIVRTGYNEQFF
TGTGCCAGCAGTGGACAGATTGTACGAACTGGGTACAATGAGCAGTTCTTC
>TRBD1|TRBV19|TRBJ1-2|NA
CASNAGGDYGYTF
TGTGCCAGTAATGCAGGGGGTGACTATGGCTACACCTTC
>NA|TRBV5-6|TRBJ2-7|NA
CASSQLGGSVDEQYF
TGTGCCAGCAGTCAGCTTGGGGGGTCCGTCGACGAGCAGTACTTC
>NA|TRBV7-9|TRBJ1-1|few
CASSLAPSSNTEAFF
TGTGCCAGCAGCTTAGCGCCCAGTTCGAACACTGAAGCTTTCTTT
>NA|TRBV2|TRBJ2-1|NA
CASTTTPNLGSEQFF
TGTGCCAGCACGACAACTCCTAATCTGGGGAGTGAGCAGTTCTTC
>TRBD1|TRBV28|TRBJ2-5|NA
CASSLRQGVSGWETQYF
TGTGCCAGCAGTTTAAGACAGGGGGTAAGCGGATGGGAGACCCAGTACTTC
>TRBD2|TRBV10-3|TRBJ2-1|NA
CAISESGLAGVNEQFF
TGTGCCATCAGTGAGTCGGGCCTAGCGGGAGTCAATGAGCAGTTCTTC
>NA|TRBV19|TRBJ2-5|NA
CATADFTGQETQYF
TGTGCCACCGCCGACTTCACGGGCCAAGAGACCCAGTACTTC
>TRBD2|TRBV6-5|TRBJ2-7|NA
CASSYSTSGRYEQYF
TGTGCCAGCAGTTACTCGACTAGCGGGAGGTACGAGCAGTACTTC
>NA|TRBV5-7|TRBJ1-5|NA
CAGWRQPQHF
TGTGCCGGGTGGAGACAGCCCCAGCATTTT
>TRBD2|TRBV6-1|TRBJ2-2|NA
CASTSGSSTGELFF
TGTGCCAGCACGAGCGGGAGCAGCACCGGGGAGCTGTTTTTT
>NA|TRBV20-1|TRBJ1-1|few
CSASREQGAFF
TGCAGTGCTAGCCGAGAACAGGGAGCTTTCTTT
>NA|TRBV6-5|TRBJ2-7|NA
CASSLLGRGEQYF
TGTGCCAGCAGTCTCCTGGGCCGGGGAGAGCAGTACTTC
>NA|TRBV28|TRBJ1-5|NA
CASSSAWPQHF
TGTGCCAGCAGTTCCGCGTGGCCCCAGCATTTT
>NA|TRBV19|TRBJ2-1|NA
CASTPRNPSSYNEQFF
TGTGCCAGTACCCCCAGGAACCCGAGCTCCTACAATGAGCAGTTCTTC
>TRBD2|TRBV27|TRBJ2-2|NA
CASRLARNTGELFF
TGTGCCAGTCGACTAGCGAGGAACACCGGGGAGCTGTTTTTT
>TRBD1|TRBV30|TRBJ1-3|few
CAWSAGQGISGNTIYF
TGTGCCTGGAGTGCGGGACAGGGAATCTCTGGAAACACCATATATTTT
>TRBD2|TRBV5-1|TRBJ2-3|NA
CASSPGLASSTDTQYF
TGCGCCAGCAGCCCGGGACTAGCGTCGAGCACAGATACGCAGTATTTT
>TRBD1|TRBV7-2|TRBJ2-7|NA
CASSLTSGGEQYF
TGTGCCAGCAGCTTAACATCAGGGGGTGAGCAGTACTTC
>NA|TRBV28|TRBJ2-7|NA
CASSLLRARYEQYF
TGTGCCAGCAGTTTATTGCGGGCCCGATACGAGCAGTACTTC
>TRBD2|TRBV28|TRBJ2-1|once
CASSSYLGLAGEVANEQFF
TGTGCCAGCAGTTCCTACCTCGGACTAGCGGGAGAGGTGGCCAATGAGCAGTTCTTC
>NA|TRBV7-9|TRBJ1-5|NA
CASSPSNQPQHF
TGTGCCAGCAGCCCGTCCAATCAGCCCCAGCATTTT
>TRBD1|TRBV27|TRBJ1-5|once
CASGTGSQPQHF
TGTGCCAGCGGGACAGGGAGTCAGCCCCAGCATTTT
>NA|TRBV14|TRBJ2-1|NA
CASSQGRRSSDEQFF
TGTGCCAGCAGCCAAGGTAGGAGAAGTTCGGATGAGCAGTTCTTC
>TRBD1|TRBV7-9|TRBJ2-1|NA
CASSLAGTGDEQFF
TGTGCCAGCAGCTTAGCAGGGACAGGGGATGAGCAGTTCTTC
>NA|TRBV19|TRBJ1-2|NA
CASSPPGGYGYTF
TGTGCCAGTAGTCCCCCCGGGGGCTATGGCTACACCTTC
>TRBD2|TRBV14|TRBJ2-1|NA
CASSQDSLAGSGEQFF
TGTGCCAGCAGCCAAGATTCGCTAGCGGGAAGTGGTGAGCAGTTCTTC
>NA|TRBV5-4|TRBJ2-1|NA
CASSPGLAIYNEQFF
TGTGCCAGCAGCCCGGGACTTGCAATCTACAATGAGCAGTTCTTC
>NA|TRBV5-1|TRBJ1-4|NA
CASSLSATNEKLFF
TGCGCCAGCAGCTTGTCTGCAACTAATGAAAAACTGTTTTTT
>NA|TRBV18|TRBJ2-4|NA
CASSPRTEAKNIQYF
TGTGCCAGCTCACCTCGGACAGAGGCCAAAAACATTCAGTACTTC
>NA|TRBV19|TRBJ1-1|NA
CASRMRAGAVEAFF
TGTGCCAGTAGGATGCGAGCGGGGGCGGTTGAAGCTTTCTTT
>TRBD2|TRBV29-1|TRBJ2-7|NA
CSVKRASGVYEQYF
TGCAGCGTTAAGAGGGCTAGCGGGGTCTACGAGCAGTACTTC
>NA|TRBV18|TRBJ2-2|NA
CASSPPSGRGELFF
TGTGCCAGCTCACCACCTAGCGGCCGCGGGGAGCTGTTTTTT
>TRBD2|TRBV7-2|TRBJ2-1|once
CASSLKWWAAGVNEQFF
TGTGCCAGCAGCTTAAAATGGTGGGCGGCGGGGGTCAATGAGCAGTTCTTC
>TRBD2|TRBV5-1|TRBJ2-1|NA
CASRRAGGPPFDEQFF
TGCGCCAGCAGGCGAGCGGGAGGGCCCCCTTTCGATGAGCAGTTCTTC
>TRBD1|TRBV28|TRBJ1-5|NA
CASRPTSGGAPQHF
TGTGCCAGCAGGCCGACATCAGGGGGAGCGCCCCAGCATTTT
>TRBD1|TRBV2|TRBJ2-3|once
CASSELGQGPDTQYF
TGTGCCAGCAGTGAATTGGGACAGGGCCCAGATACGCAGTATTTT
>TRBD2|TRBV11-2|TRBJ2-1|NA
CASSPGLAGYNEQFF
TGTGCCAGCAGCCCGGGACTAGCGGGGTACAATGAGCAGTTCTTC
>NA|TRBV7-2|TRBJ1-2|NA
CASSSGLPARGGYTF
TGTGCCAGCAGCTCGGGTCTCCCTGCCCGCGGTGGCTACACCTTC
>TRBD2|TRBV9|TRBJ2-3|NA
CASSVRASGSGDTQYF
TGTGCCAGCAGCGTTAGGGCTAGCGGGAGCGGAGATACGCAGTATTTT
>NA|TRBV2|TRBJ2-6|NA
CASVSLGGANVLTF
TGTGCCAGCGTAAGCCTTGGTGGGGCCAACGTCCTGACTTTC
>TRBD1|TRBV6-1|TRBJ1-2|NA
CASGTVNYGYTF
TGTGCCAGTGGGACAGTGAACTATGGCTACACCTTC
>TRBD2|TRBV18|TRBJ2-1|NA
CASSPLAGLTYNEQFF
TGTGCCAGCTCACCTCTAGCGGGACTTACCTACAATGAGCAGTTCTTC
>TRBD1|TRBV5-1|TRBJ1-1|NA
CASRPGQGNTEAFF
TGCGCCAGCAGACCCGGACAGGGTAACACTGAAGCTTTCTTT
>TRBD2|TRBV28|TRBJ2-7|NA
CASSYLYPAGGSYEQYF
TGTGCCAGCAGTTACTTGTATCCGGCGGGGGGGTCCTACGAGCAGTACTTC
>NA|TRBV29-1|TRBJ2-7|NA
CSVAGVGGTQFYEQYF
TGCAGCGTTGCGGGGGTTGGCGGGACCCAGTTCTACGAGCAGTACTTC
>TRBD2|TRBV7-6|TRBJ2-1|NA
CASSQLAGGSSYNEQFF
TGTGCCAGCAGCCAACTAGCGGGAGGGAGCTCCTACAATGAGCAGTTCTTC
>TRBD1|TRBV15|TRBJ2-1|few
CATSRDPGQGYEQFF
TGTGCCACCAGCAGAGATCCGGGACAGGGTTATGAGCAGTTCTTC
>TRBD2|TRBV6-5|TRBJ2-5|NA
CASRWSGGQYF
TGTGCCAGCAGGTGGAGCGGGGGGCAGTACTTC
>NA|TRBV6-1|TRBJ1-2|NA
CASSVGTSYGYTF
TGTGCCAGCAGTGTGGGGACATCTTATGGCTACACCTTC
>TRBD2|TRBV4-2|TRBJ2-7|NA
CASSQDASGTYEQYF
TGTGCCAGCAGCCAAGATGCTAGCGGGACCTACGAGCAGTACTTC
>NA|TRBV29-1|TRBJ1-1|NA
CSHVRGQEDTEAFF
TGCAGCCACGTACGAGGGCAGGAGGACACTGAAGCTTTCTTT
>TRBD1|TRBV10-3|TRBJ2-7|NA
CATGQGTRNEQYF
TGTGCCACTGGACAGGGGACGAGAAACGAGCAGTACTTC